These 26 T cell receptor beta chains were all obtained from the same sample, sequenced in a study of spatial heterogeneity in lung cancer. Study-wide findings and caveats: Tumors with more nonsynonymous mutations had more expanded intratumoral alpha and beta TCRs.

MiXCR, applied by TCRdb to the 5' RACE reads, yields one record per CDR3 protein. The sample contains 9,000 to 10,000 distinct CDR3 sequences, 13% to 15% of which appear only once. Time point denoted: sample taken at primary tumor resection. For these TCRs, the target antigens are not known. The material sequenced was lung tumor tissue, taken at surgery. Receptors originate from a male donor with early-stage non-small cell lung cancer.

In its sample, this clonotype was seen many times. This beta chain represents an off-target read in a library built for alpha chains; its size is of limited meaning. The V gene is TRBV29-1, the J gene TRBJ2-5, with 11 bases that match TRBD1. The CDR3 is made up of 12 amino acids. The J segment lost 4 bases and the V segment lost 7 bases, leaving 2 bases of the junction unmatched. Germline V lookup: CDR1 SQVTM, CDR2 ANQGSEA. CDR3 sequence reads: CSAGTGGETQYF. CDR3 in DNA: TGCAGCGCCGGGACAGGGGGAGAGACCCAGTACTTC. Drawing the rest from reference TRBV29-1 and TRBJ2-5, the complete variable domain is SAVISQKPSRDICQRGTSLTIQCQVDSQVTMMFWYRQQPGQSLTLIATANQGSEATYESGFVIDKFPISRPNLTFSTLTVSNMSPEDSSIYLCSAGTGGETQYFGPGTRLLVL.

This clonotype was recorded many times. The library was prepared for alpha chains; this beta chain is a stray read, so its frequency means little. V usage is TRBV7-9 and J usage is TRBJ2-7, with 8 bases that match TRBD1. Per the germline V gene, CDR1 is SEHNR and CDR2 is FQNEAQ (reference sequence). This CDR3 is 15 amino acids long. The V and J ends lost 5 bases and 8 bases, in that order; junction bases with no gene match: 14. CDR3 nucleotide sequence: TGTGCCAGCAGCCTGGCCGAGGCAGGGGGCCGCAAGCAGTACTTC. The encoded protein is CASSLAEAGGRKQYF. The full variable domain, with the rest looked up from reference TRBV7-9 and TRBJ2-7, is DTGVSQNPRHKITKRGQNVTFRCDPISEHNRLYWYRQTLGQGPEFLTYFQNEAQLEKSRLLSDRFSAERPKGSFSTLEIQRTEQGDSAMYLCASSLAEAGGRKQYFGPGTRLTVT.

This clonotype came up many times. Within a library made for alpha chains, this beta chain is off target, and its count is uninformative. The chain combines TRBV6-5 with TRBJ2-7; 16 bases match TRBD2. The V gene end was trimmed by 5 bases and the J gene end by 7 bases; junction bases not matched to a gene: 11. CDR1 is MNHEY and CDR2 is SVGAGI in the germline V gene. The CDR3 is made up of 17 amino acids. As DNA, the CDR3 is TGTGCCAGCAGTCGACAGGGACTAGCGGGAGGGCCTAAAGAGCAGTACTTC. This gives the protein CASSRQGLAGGPKEQYF.

This clonotype appeared many times. Because the library targeted alpha chains, this beta chain is an off-target read whose size means little. The CDR3 DNA reads as TGTGCCAGCAGCCCTTTAAGCTCCTACGAGCAGTACTTC. This codes for CASSPLSSYEQYF. The V call is TRBV7-6, the J call TRBJ2-7; D uncertain. Trimming shortened V by 5 bases and J by 0 bases, and 8 bases separated the two germline ends. The CDR3 is 13 amino acids. Germline V gene sequence: CDR1 SGHVS, CDR2 FNYEAQ.

This clonotype was counted a few times. One end of the junction is discordant with germline, which a read error may explain. The library was designed around alpha chains, so this beta chain is a stray read whose abundance carries little weight. The J gene is TRBJ2-2, the V gene TRBV7-2; a possible D gene is TRBD1 (5 bases). The CDR3 length is 16 residues. Germline-derived CDR1 and CDR2 are SGHTA and FQGNSA. The CDR3 DNA follows: TGTGCCAGCAGCGCTTCGCTAGGGGCGAACATCGGGGAGCTGTTTTTT. Its translation is CASSASLGANIGELFF.

This clonotype has ten or more counts. Little can be read into the size of this beta chain, an off-target read in a library designed for alpha chains. The chain links TRBV6-2 or TRBV6-3 to TRBJ1-1; no clear D. The CDR3 covers 12 residues. Germline CDR1 reads MNHEY; CDR2 reads SVGEGT. The V end was cut by 5 bases, the J end by 4 bases, with 8 bases between. The CDR3 bases are TGTGCCAGCAGTCAGGTAGGCACTGAAGCTTTCTTT. Its protein product is CASSQVGTEAFF.

Concerning this clonotype: Mismatch with germline at one junction end may stem from a read error. Being off target in a library aimed at alpha chains, this beta chain has a size of little meaning. The chain has TRBV28 and TRBJ2-7; perhaps TRBD2 as D (6 bases). Germline assignment: CDR1 MDHEN and CDR2 SYDVKM. The CDR3 has 11 residues. The CDR3 loop reads CASSTTRRRDF. The CDR3 DNA is TGTGCCAGCAGTACGACGCGCCGGAGGGACTTC.

This clonotype was seen repeatedly, ten times or more. Little can be read into the size of this beta chain, an off-target read in a library designed for alpha chains. The chain employs TRBV5-1 and TRBJ2-3, with D possibly being TRBD2 (5 bases). V was shortened by 0 bases and J by 0 bases, with 5 bases between the two germline ends. This CDR3 has 14 residues. The germline V gene encodes CDR1 SGHRS and CDR2 YFSETQ. The CDR3 DNA is TGCGCCAGCAGCTTGGCGGGGAGCACAGATACGCAGTATTTT. Amino acids: CASSLAGSTDTQYF.

There are many counts of this clonotype. The size of this beta chain means little, since it is a stray read in a library made for alpha chains. The chain links TRBV7-3 to TRBJ2-3; 12 nucleotides match TRBD2. The CDR3 totals 15 residues. With 2 bases clipped from V and 5 bases from J, the junction kept 2 bases outside the gene matches. Germline lookup yields CDR1 SGHTA and CDR2 FQGTGA. CDR3: CASSLLAGGQDTQYF. The CDR3 nucleotides are TGTGCCAGCAGCTTACTAGCGGGAGGGCAAGATACGCAGTATTTT.

There are many counts of this clonotype. The library was built for alpha chains, so this beta chain is an off-target read and its size means little. The chain employs TRBV11-3 and TRBJ2-7; tentative D call: TRBD2 (6 bases). Germline V gene data show CDR1 as SGHNT and CDR2 as YENEEA. CDR3 length: 12 residues. V lost 5 bases and J 7 bases, leaving 12 bases between the germline ends. The CDR3 region is CASSPGVEEQYF. The CDR3, as DNA: TGTGCCAGCAGCCCGGGGGTGGAGGAGCAGTACTTC.

This clonotype occurred many times. This beta chain is a stray sequence in a library constructed for alpha chains; its clone size is not meaningful. The chain's CDR3 is CASSLGLAGSGELFF. CDR3 nucleotide sequence: TGTGCCAGCAGCCTGGGACTAGCGGGATCCGGGGAGCTGTTTTTT. This sequence joins TRBV5-6 and TRBJ2-2; 13 positions match TRBD2. CDR1 is SGHDT, CDR2 YYEEEE, per germline. After removal of 4 bases from V and 6 bases from J, the junction contained 3 bases not matched to a gene. CDR3 length equals 15 residues.

This clonotype was counted many times. A library prepared for alpha chains yielded this beta chain as an off-target read; its size is of little meaning. CDR3 amino acids: CASSLPGQGARGYTF. DNA for the CDR3: TGTGCCAGCAGCCTCCCGGGACAGGGGGCGCGCGGCTACACCTTC. J is TRBJ1-2 and V is TRBV7-9, with TRBD1 matching 12 bases. With V trimmed by 5 bases and J by 8 bases, 9 bases remained unmatched. CDR3 size: 15 residues. Per the germline V gene, CDR1 is SEHNR and CDR2 is FQNEAQ (reference sequence).

This clonotype showed up many times. The library was designed around alpha chains, so this beta chain is a stray read whose abundance carries little weight. The rearrangement uses TRBV27 and TRBJ1-1; unclear D gene. In germline, CDR1 is MNHEY, CDR2 SMNVEV (reference sequence). The CDR3 length is 14 residues. Trimming took off 7 bases at V and 4 bases at J, with 16 bases between the two ends. The CDR3 sequence: CASTPSVGFTEAFF. For the CDR3, the DNA is TGTGCCAGCACCCCATCCGTGGGGTTCACTGAAGCTTTCTTT.

This clonotype was seen repeatedly, ten times or more. This beta chain is an unintended read in a library built for alpha chains; its size means little. This rearrangement joins TRBV28 to TRBJ2-7; no reliable D call. V lost 6 bases and J lost 4, with 19 bases in between. Germline V lookup: CDR1 MDHEN, CDR2 SYDVKM. This CDR3 comprises 15 residues. CDR3 sequence reads: CASSQIIGPLYEQYF. In nucleotides, the CDR3 is TGTGCCAGCAGCCAAATAATCGGTCCTCTTTACGAGCAGTACTTC.

This clonotype was recorded at least ten times. With the library built for alpha chains, this beta chain is off target and its frequency is not meaningful. The chain has TRBV18 and TRBJ1-1, with D uncertain. The V and J ends lost 7 bases and 0 bases respectively, with 12 bases between them. The CDR3 totals 14 residues. Per germline, CDR1 KGHSH and CDR2 LQKENI. The CDR3 protein is CASLRTSMNTEAFF. The CDR3 DNA reads TGTGCCAGCTTAAGGACCTCAATGAACACTGAAGCTTTCTTT.

In its sample, this clonotype ranks as medium-sized. This beta chain is an unintended read in a library built for alpha chains; its size means little. The chain links TRBV4-2 to TRBJ2-7; 7 bases line up with TRBD2. V shed 1 base, J shed 2 bases, and the junction held 5 bases outside the gene matches. The CDR3 length is 15 residues. CDR1 LGHNA and CDR2 YNFKEQ come from the germline V gene. The CDR3 nucleotides are TGTGCCAGCAGCCAAGTTCAAGCGGGACCCTACGAGCAGTACTTC. This sequence encodes CASSQVQAGPYEQYF.

Sample share makes this clonotype medium-sized. The size of this beta chain means little, since it is a stray read in a library made for alpha chains. V gene TRBV6-5 combines with J gene TRBJ2-7; D might be TRBD1 (5 bases). Germline V gene sequence: CDR1 MNHEY, CDR2 SVGAGI. V lost 2 bases and J lost 0, with 8 bases in between. The CDR3 covers 14 residues. CDR3 bases: TGTGCCAGCAGTTACCGACAGAGCTCCTACGAGCAGTACTTC. The encoded protein is CASSYRQSSYEQYF.

This clonotype showed up just a few times. A library made for alpha chains picked up this beta chain off target, so its size means little. The CDR3 here is CASSEGISGLGTQYF. The CDR3 bases are TGTGCCAGCAGTGAAGGGATTAGCGGTCTGGGTACGCAGTATTTT. The chain uses TRBV2 and TRBJ2-3; a possible D gene is TRBD2 (6 bases). Germline CDR1 SNHLY, CDR2 FYNNEI. CDR3 length equals 15 residues. Trimming took 1 base from V and 8 from J, leaving 16 bases between them.

This clonotype was observed at least ten times. The library was prepared for alpha chains; this beta chain is a stray read, so its frequency means little. The chain recombines TRBV20-1 with TRBJ2-4; 10 nucleotides align to TRBD2. V shed 5 bases, J shed 7 bases, and the junction held 8 bases outside the gene matches. CDR3 length equals 14 residues. Germline lookup yields CDR1 DFQATT and CDR2 SNEGSKA (reference sequence). The CDR3 nucleotides are TGCAGTGCTGAGAAGCGGGAGGGCCCGAACATTCAGTACTTC. Encoded protein: CSAEKREGPNIQYF.

This clonotype has a count of ten or more. This beta chain slipped into a library made for alpha chains as a stray read, so its size is not meaningful. V and J are TRBV20-1 and TRBJ2-1; D is unclear. Germline-derived CDR1 and CDR2 are DFQATT and SNEGSKA (reference sequence). Between the trimmed V and J ends, which lost 0 bases and 10 bases, there was a span of 16 bases. This CDR3 spans 14 amino acids. This CDR3 reads CSARDTQLSGEQFF. The CDR3 region has the DNA TGCAGTGCTAGAGATACCCAGTTAAGTGGGGAGCAGTTCTTC.

This clonotype was picked up many times. Because the library targeted alpha chains, this beta chain is an off-target read whose size means little. The V call is TRBV9, the J call TRBJ2-6, with TRBD1 identical over 7 bases. Germline V gene data show CDR1 as SGDLS and CDR2 as YYNGEE. Trimming cost V 3 bases and J 1 base; bases outside gene matches: 10. The CDR3 is made up of 18 amino acids. CDR3 sequence reads: CASSGGTAAPSGANVLTF. The CDR3 DNA reads TGTGCCAGCAGCGGGGGGACAGCAGCTCCGTCTGGGGCCAACGTCCTGACTTTC.

This clonotype ranks as medium-sized. Because this beta chain is a stray read in a library intended to capture alpha chains, its abundance should not be given much weight. This chain connects TRBV6-5 to TRBJ1-1, with a weak D call TRBD1 (6 bases). V was trimmed by 4 bases and J by 1 base, leaving 10 bases between them. This CDR3 comprises 14 residues. Germline CDR1 MNHEY, CDR2 SVGAGI. CDR3 sequence: CASSLQGWNTEAFF. The CDR3 DNA follows: TGTGCCAGCAGTTTACAGGGCTGGAACACTGAAGCTTTCTTT.

This clonotype appeared many times. This beta chain is a stray read from a library made for alpha chains; its abundance is not meaningful. CDR3 bases: TGTGCCAGCAGCGGAGGTAGCACAGATACGCAGTATTTT. It yields the protein CASSGGSTDTQYF. The chain uses TRBV11-2 and TRBJ2-3, with D possibly being TRBD2 (5 bases). Trimming took off 5 bases at V and 0 bases at J, with 6 bases between the two ends. This CDR3 has 13 residues. Germline assignment: CDR1 SGHAT and CDR2 FQNNGV.

The sample holds many counts of this clonotype. This beta chain was picked up by a library intended for alpha chains and is off target, so its count carries little meaning. This sequence joins TRBV6-5 and TRBJ1-3; 7 bases are a match to TRBD1. The CDR3 length is 16 residues. Germline V gene lookup returns CDR1 MNHEY and CDR2 SVGAGI. With V trimmed by 6 bases and J by 0 bases, 8 bases remained unmatched. The CDR3 sequence is CASSATGTVSGNTIYF. The CDR3 DNA reads as TGTGCCAGCAGCGCTACTGGGACAGTCTCTGGAAACACCATATATTTT.

On this clonotype: Since the library was made to target alpha chains, this beta chain is a stray read and its abundance is not meaningful. The chain carries TRBV4-1 and TRBJ1-5; D remains ambiguous. V lost 1 base, J lost 9 bases, and 16 bases lay in between. There are 15 residues in the CDR3. Looked up from germline, CDR1 is MGHRA and CDR2 is YSYEKL. CDR3 sequence reads: CASSQVAGSLGPQHF. CDR3 nucleotide sequence: TGCGCCAGCAGCCAAGTTGCCGGCTCCCTGGGGCCCCAGCATTTT.

In the case of this clonotype: The size of this beta chain means little, since it is a stray read in a library made for alpha chains. The chain employs TRBV12-3 or TRBV12-4 and TRBJ1-6; 9 bases map to TRBD1. The V segment lost 5 bases and the J segment 9 bases; nucleotides outside the gene matches: 5. CDR3 size: 14 residues. The CDR3 loop is CASSPGTGLSPLHF. The CDR3 DNA is TGTGCCAGCAGTCCTGGGACAGGGCTTTCACCCCTCCACTTT.